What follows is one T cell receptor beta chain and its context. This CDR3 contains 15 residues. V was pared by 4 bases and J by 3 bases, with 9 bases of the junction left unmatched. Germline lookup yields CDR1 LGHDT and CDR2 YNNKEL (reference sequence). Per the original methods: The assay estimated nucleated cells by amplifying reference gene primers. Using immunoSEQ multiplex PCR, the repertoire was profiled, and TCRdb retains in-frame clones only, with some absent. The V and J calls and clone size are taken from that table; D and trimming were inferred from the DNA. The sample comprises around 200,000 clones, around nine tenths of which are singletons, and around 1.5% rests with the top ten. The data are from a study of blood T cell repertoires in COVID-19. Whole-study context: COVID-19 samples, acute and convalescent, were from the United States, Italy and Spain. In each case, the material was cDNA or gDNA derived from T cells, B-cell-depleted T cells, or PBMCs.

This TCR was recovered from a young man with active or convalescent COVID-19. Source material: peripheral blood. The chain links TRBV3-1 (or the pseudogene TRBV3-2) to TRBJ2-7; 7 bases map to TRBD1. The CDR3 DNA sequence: TGTGCCAGCAGCCCAGAGACAGGGTTATTCTACGAGCAGTACTTC. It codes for CASSPETGLFYEQYF.